This entry features one TCR beta chain sequence. Other nucleotide sequences from this sample produce the same CDR3. Terminally differentiated effector memory CD45RA+ cells were left out of the naive CD8 fraction, which was CD45RO-negative and positively selected for CCR7. This entry belongs to a study of shared clonotypes between healthy human individuals. CDR3 length: 15 residues. Germline trimming cut 0 bases from V and 5 bases from J; bases unmatched to any gene: 3. In germline, CDR1 is SGDLS, CDR2 YYNGEE. Libraries were prepared by immunoSEQ multiplex PCR; TCRdb keeps only in-frame clonotypes and omits some of them. This sample has approximately 1.9 million clones, with just under 95% found just once.

Sequenced input: naive CD8+ T cells from PBMCs. The receptor was derived from a man aged 18 to 30 in good health. Some clones in this sample may be carry-over from other donors' samples. The chain carries TRBV9 and TRBJ2-7; 12 bases match TRBD2. CDR3 DNA sequence: TGTGCCAGCAGCGTAGGCGCTAGCGGGAGGGACGAGCAGTACTTC. Protein product: CASSVGASGRDEQYF.